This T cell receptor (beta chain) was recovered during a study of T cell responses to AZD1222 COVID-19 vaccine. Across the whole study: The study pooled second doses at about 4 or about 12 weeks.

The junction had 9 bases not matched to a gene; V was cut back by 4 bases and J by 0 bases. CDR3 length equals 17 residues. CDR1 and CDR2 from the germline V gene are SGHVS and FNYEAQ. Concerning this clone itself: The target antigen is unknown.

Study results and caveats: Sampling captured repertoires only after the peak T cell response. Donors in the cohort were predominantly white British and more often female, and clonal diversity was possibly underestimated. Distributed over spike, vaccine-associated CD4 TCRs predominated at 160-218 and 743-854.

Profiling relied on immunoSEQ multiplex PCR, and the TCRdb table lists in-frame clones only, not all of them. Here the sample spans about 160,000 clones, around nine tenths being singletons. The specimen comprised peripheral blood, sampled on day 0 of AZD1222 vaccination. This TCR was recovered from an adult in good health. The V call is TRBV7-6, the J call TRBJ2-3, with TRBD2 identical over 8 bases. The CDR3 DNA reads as TGTGCCAGCAGCTACCTGCAAGCGGGGGCCAGCACAGATACGCAGTATTTT. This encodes CASSYLQAGASTDTQYF. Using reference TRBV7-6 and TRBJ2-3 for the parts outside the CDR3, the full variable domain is GAGVSQSPRYKVTKRGQDVALRCDPISGHVSLYWYRQALGQGPEFLTYFNYEAQQDKSGLPNDRFSAERPEGSISTLTIQRTEQRDSAMYRCASSYLQAGASTDTQYFGPGTRLTVL.